This T cell receptor (beta chain) was captured by sequencing in a study of T cells in Graves' hyperthyroidism and ophthalmopathy. Whole-study findings and limits: Most thyroid-expanded clonotypes above 0.001 were also found in blood.

Absence of ophthalmopathy progression within 18 months defined stable Graves' hyperthyroidism. A patient was excluded if there was uncontrolled infection, other autoimmune disease, pregnancy or lactation. The table lists this clonotype with many counts. What it recognizes is unknown. The source material, RNA transcripts, was used to amplify TCR beta CDR3 regions. RT-PCR in the first round (using the HTBI primer set) targeted the TCR CDR3. TCRdb re-called the multiplex PCR reads with MiXCR, one entry per CDR3 protein. This sample yields 530,000 or so distinct CDR3 sequences, of which 46% are seen a single time; roughly 8.2% belongs to the top ten. The clonotype comes from a woman under 30 with Graves' hyperthyroidism. The sequenced sample was peripheral blood or thyroid tissue (not recorded which).

For the CDR3, the DNA is TGTGCCAGCAGCAAAGGGACAGGGCTTGGCTACACCTTC. Protein sequence: CASSKGTGLGYTF. The chain uses TRBV7-8 and TRBJ1-2, with 9 bases aligning to TRBD1. The CDR3 is 13 amino acids. In germline, CDR1 is SGHVS, CDR2 FQNEAQ. V shed 5 bases, J shed 7 bases, and the junction held 5 bases outside the gene matches.